Described below is a single TCR beta chain sequence and its context. Its cognate antigen is unknown. The data derive from a study of cytomegalovirus exposure and HLA in healthy donors. The CDR3 extends over 16 amino acids. Germline CDR1 reads MDHEN; CDR2 reads SYDVKM. V gave up 5 bases and J gave up 2 bases; unmatched junction bases: 6. PCR amplification relied on 60 Vbeta primers (plus 13 Jbeta primers). Authors' analysis steps: Later, roughly 80 million unique TCR beta chains were counted in an analysis, and approximately 10 million of them were shared. Clones were sequenced by immunoSEQ multiplex PCR, and TCRdb holds only the in-frame ones, with some missing. D and trimming were read from the DNA, whereas the V and J calls and clone size are those reported in that table. The sample contains under 110,000 clones, roughly four fifths of which appear only once. Study conclusions and caveats: Some TCR beta chains (roughly 150 of them) were listed as cytomegalovirus-associated.

V and J are TRBV28 and TRBJ1-2, with TRBD1 matching over 12 bases. Sample: PBMCs. This clonotype was sampled from a man aged 50-60 years in good health and CMV-seronegative. The CDR3 sequence is CASSAPGTGGNYGYTF. CDR3 nucleotides: TGTGCCAGCAGTGCACCCGGGACAGGGGGCAACTATGGCTACACCTTC.